This T cell receptor beta chain was identified in a study of cytomegalovirus exposure and HLA in healthy donors. This clone was observed a few times. The CDR3 contains 13 residues. V lost 4 bases, J lost 9 bases, and 6 bases stayed unmatched. The germline V gene has CDR1 LNHDA and CDR2 SQIVND (reference sequence). The PCR employed 60 Vbeta primers together with 13 Jbeta primers. Assay used: immunoSEQ multiplex PCR; TCRdb lists only in-frame clones, some missing. The sample holds around 80,000 clones, about 78% seen once. The chain is built from TRBV19 and TRBJ2-5; 9 bases match TRBD1. Material: PBMCs. This clonotype was obtained from a man aged 35-49 years in good health and CMV-seronegative. The CDR3 protein is CASSTPGQGSQYF. CDR3 DNA: TGTGCCAGTAGTACGCCGGGACAGGGCTCCCAGTACTTC.